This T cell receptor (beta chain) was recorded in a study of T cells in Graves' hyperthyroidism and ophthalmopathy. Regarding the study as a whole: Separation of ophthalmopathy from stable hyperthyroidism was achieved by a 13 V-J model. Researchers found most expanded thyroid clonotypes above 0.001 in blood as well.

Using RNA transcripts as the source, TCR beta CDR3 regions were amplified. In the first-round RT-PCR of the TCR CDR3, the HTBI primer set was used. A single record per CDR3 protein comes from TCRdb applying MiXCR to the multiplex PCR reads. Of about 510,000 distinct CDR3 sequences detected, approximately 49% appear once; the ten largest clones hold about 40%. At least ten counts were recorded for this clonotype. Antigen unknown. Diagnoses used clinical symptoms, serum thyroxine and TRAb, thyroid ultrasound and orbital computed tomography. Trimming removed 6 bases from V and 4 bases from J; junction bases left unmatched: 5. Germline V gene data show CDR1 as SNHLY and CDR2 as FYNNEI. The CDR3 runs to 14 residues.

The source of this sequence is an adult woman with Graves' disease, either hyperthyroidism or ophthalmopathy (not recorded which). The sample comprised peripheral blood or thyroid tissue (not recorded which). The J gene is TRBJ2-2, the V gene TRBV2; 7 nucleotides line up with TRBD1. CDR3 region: CASRRDSPTGELFF. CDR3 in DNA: TGTGCCAGCAGGAGGGACAGTCCCACCGGGGAGCTGTTTTTT.